This T cell receptor beta chain originates from a study of shared clonotypes between healthy human individuals. The donors were all Caucasian adults (living in Nashville, Tennessee). Study outcomes and limitations: Having only a few donors restricted how much genetic and exposure-history diversity was captured.

The CDR3 consists of 15 residues. The germline V and J ends were trimmed by 0 bases and 8 bases, with 14 bases remaining between them. Germline CDR1 reads SGHRS; CDR2 reads YFSETQ. The material for each subset, its genomic DNA, was split evenly across several immunoSEQ plates. Assay: immunoSEQ multiplex PCR; the TCRdb copy retains only in-frame clones and omits some. The table has roughly 95,000 clones, roughly 45% seen once. Points on this clone: What it recognizes is unknown.

The V gene is TRBV5-1, the J gene TRBJ1-4, with TRBD1 as a possible D gene (5 bases). The TCR sequence derives from a woman aged 40 to 55 in good health. Some clones in this sample may be carry-over from other donors' samples. Sequenced input: PBMCs. This chain's CDR3 is CASSLDGGFEEKLFF. CDR3 nucleotide sequence: TGCGCCAGCAGCTTGGACGGGGGGTTTGAGGAAAAACTGTTTTTT.